Listed below are T cell receptor beta chains from one sample, sequenced in a study of T cells in Graves' hyperthyroidism and ophthalmopathy. One entry per CDR3 protein, called by TCRdb with MiXCR from the multiplex PCR reads. The sample consists of about 600,000 distinct CDR3 sequences, 14% of them appearing once. Sequencing used blood. All receptors derive from a young woman with Graves' ophthalmopathy. Each CDR3 is given with its conserved first and last residue. Fields, in order: J gene, clone size, V gene, D gene, CDR3 DNA, CDR3 protein. The D gene is left open where the match is weak. Rows give clone size only sometimes, using once, few, many, or a class for an expanded clone.

j_call: TRBJ1-2; clone_size: NA; v_call: TRBV20-1; d_call: TRBD1; cdr3_nt: TGCAGTGCTAGAGATTCAGACAGGGTCTATGGCTACACCTTC; cdr3_aa: CSARDSDRVYGYTF
j_call: TRBJ2-2; clone_size: NA; v_call: TRBV20-1; d_call: TRBD2; cdr3_nt: TGCAGTGCTTCAGCGGGAGCCACAGACACCGGGGAGCTGTTTTTT; cdr3_aa: CSASAGATDTGELFF
j_call: TRBJ1-4; clone_size: few; v_call: TRBV14; d_call: NA; cdr3_nt: TGTGCCAGCAGCCAAGATGTAGGGGGGGAAAAACTGTTTTTT; cdr3_aa: CASSQDVGGEKLFF
j_call: TRBJ2-5; clone_size: many; v_call: TRBV6-2/TRBV6-3; d_call: NA; cdr3_nt: TGTGCCAGCGCTGGAGAGACCCAGTACTTC; cdr3_aa: CASAGETQYF
j_call: TRBJ2-3; clone_size: many; v_call: TRBV6-6; d_call: NA; cdr3_nt: TGTGCCAGCAGTTACAAGGGCAGGGTCACAGATACGCAGTATTTT; cdr3_aa: CASSYKGRVTDTQYF
j_call: TRBJ1-4; clone_size: few; v_call: TRBV9; d_call: NA; cdr3_nt: TGTGCCAGCAGCGCCAGCCTTGGAGGAGGCGAGGGAAAACTGTTTTTT; cdr3_aa: CASSASLGGGEGKLFF
j_call: TRBJ1-5; clone_size: NA; v_call: TRBV28; d_call: NA; cdr3_nt: TGTGCCAGCAGTTTTTCTCAGGGTAGAAAGCCCCAGCATTTT; cdr3_aa: CASSFSQGRKPQHF
j_call: TRBJ1-1; clone_size: many; v_call: TRBV29-1; d_call: NA; cdr3_nt: TGCAGCGTTGACAGGGAGGGGACTGAAGCTTTCTTT; cdr3_aa: CSVDREGTEAFF
j_call: TRBJ2-7; clone_size: many; v_call: TRBV6-1; d_call: NA; cdr3_nt: TGTGCCAGCAGTGCCTACACCTACGAGCAGTACTTC; cdr3_aa: CASSAYTYEQYF
j_call: TRBJ2-1; clone_size: NA; v_call: TRBV27; d_call: TRBD1; cdr3_nt: TGTGCCAGCAGGCCAACAGGGGGAGGATCCCCCTACAATGAGCAGTTCTTC; cdr3_aa: CASRPTGGGSPYNEQFF
j_call: TRBJ2-5; clone_size: NA; v_call: TRBV19; d_call: TRBD2; cdr3_nt: TGTGCCAGTAGTGGGGGGGTCGGCGGGAGTAAGGGAGAGACCCAGTACTTC; cdr3_aa: CASSGGVGGSKGETQYF
j_call: TRBJ2-1; clone_size: many; v_call: TRBV7-3; d_call: TRBD2; cdr3_nt: TGTGCCAGCAGCTCTCCTCGGGGGGGGGAAGGAGGCAATGAGCAGTTCTTC; cdr3_aa: CASSSPRGGEGGNEQFF
j_call: TRBJ2-1; clone_size: NA; v_call: TRBV20-1; d_call: TRBD2; cdr3_nt: TGCAGTGCTGCTAGCGGGGGTAGCTCCTTCAATGAGCAGTTCTTC; cdr3_aa: CSAASGGSSFNEQFF
j_call: TRBJ1-5; clone_size: many; v_call: TRBV6-1; d_call: TRBD1; cdr3_nt: TGTGCCTCCCGGGGACAGGATTATCAGCCCCAGCATTTT; cdr3_aa: CASRGQDYQPQHF
j_call: TRBJ2-3; clone_size: many; v_call: TRBV18; d_call: NA; cdr3_nt: TGTGCCAGCTCACCTAGAGATACGCAGTATTTT; cdr3_aa: CASSPRDTQYF
j_call: TRBJ2-3; clone_size: many; v_call: TRBV20-1; d_call: NA; cdr3_nt: TGCAGTGCTAGAGAGATGGAGGGCACAGATACGCAGTATTTT; cdr3_aa: CSAREMEGTDTQYF